The clone carrying this TCR beta chain was detected a few times. Antigen specificity is unknown. This record comes from a study of identical twins. Template switching created a universal primer site, and the cDNA included unique molecular identifiers. One entry per CDR3 protein results from TCRdb running MiXCR on the 5' RACE reads. The sample lists 350,000 to 600,000 distinct CDR3 sequences; approximately 15% were seen once. The CDR3 consists of 13 residues. Trimming stripped 0 bases from V and 2 bases from J, with 6 bases between. Per germline, CDR1 DFQATT and CDR2 SNEGSKA (reference sequence). Study-level findings and limits: Whereas memory repertoires showed no such difference, abundant cord blood beta clonotypes carried fewer insertions.

In every case, the donor was a healthy Caucasian. The same data also went into a second study, on yellow fever vaccine responses in identical twins.

Sequencing was done on a sample of CD4+ T cells sorted from blood. This sequence joins TRBV20-1 and TRBJ2-3, with D unclear. The sequence derives from a woman aged 18-29 years in good health. The CDR3 loop reads CSARDRYTDTQYF. For the CDR3, the DNA is TGCAGTGCTAGAGATCGATACACAGATACGCAGTATTTT.